This T cell receptor beta chain is drawn from a study of control samples from healthy donors and cancer patients (dated by TCRdb to 2020 to 2021). For this chain, trimming is 5 bases at the V end and 2 bases at the J end, and the number of junction bases without a gene match is 5. The germline V gene gives CDR1 as SGHVS and CDR2 as FQNEAQ. The CDR3 runs 15 amino acids, cysteine and phenylalanine included. Of the read, only the CDR3 DNA is kept; its 45 bases are in frame from base 1. The library was generated by the immunoSEQ multiplex PCR assay. What TCRdb holds here is the immuneACCESS table cut down to in-frame rearrangements. Part of the clones is not present; checked against another copy, under half of the missing clones reflect an unresolved V gene, and the others are unexplained. The sample yields over 100,000 clones; over 75% were counted once. About 2.3% of the sample belongs to the ten largest clones.

Note on this clone: The clone's antigen remains unknown. There are no base qualities to consult, and no much larger clone falls within one base.

The material sequenced was blood. The chain links TRBV7-8 with TRBJ2-7; 11 bases in the middle match TRBD1. The source of this sequence is a man between 35 and 55 years old in good health. In nucleotide form, the sequence is TGTGCCAGCAGCAATCCGGGACAGGGGGCCTACGAGCAGTACTTC. It translates to CASSNPGQGAYEQYF.